The 5 T cell receptor beta chains presented below share a single source sample, sequenced in a study of beta chain features in type 1 diabetes. The entirety of the isolated RNA underwent reverse transcription, so expressed TCRB transcripts were sequenced. Libraries were prepared by immunoSEQ multiplex PCR; TCRdb keeps only in-frame clonotypes and omits some of them. Altogether about 230,000 clones are present, 9.6% being singletons, with the ten largest covering approximately 0.03%. Specimen: naive CD4+ T cells from blood. The receptors shown here come from a woman aged 18-35 years in good health.

This clone was seen a few times. J is TRBJ2-7 and V is TRBV6-5, with 8 bases aligning to TRBD1. J lost 0 bases, V lost 6 bases, and 4 bases had no gene match. Germline V lookup: CDR1 MNHEY, CDR2 SVGAGI. The CDR3 covers 14 residues. The CDR3: CASRLRGPSYEQYF. DNA for the CDR3: TGTGCCAGCAGGCTCAGGGGGCCCTCCTACGAGCAGTACTTC.

The chain joins TRBV2 to TRBJ1-2, with 10 nucleotides matching TRBD1. The germline V gene has CDR1 SNHLY and CDR2 FYNNEI. The CDR3 runs 13 residues. The junction had 6 bases not matched to a gene; V was cut back by 6 bases and J by 8 bases. In DNA, the CDR3 is TGTGCCAGCAGCGCCGACAGGGGGCAGGGCTACACCTTC. Its translation is CASSADRGQGYTF.

Only a few counts were recorded for this clone. The chain uses TRBV5-1 and TRBJ2-1, with 7 bases aligning to TRBD2. V dropped 4 bases and J dropped 8; count of bases not matched to a gene: 6. Germline CDR1 SGHRS, CDR2 YFSETQ. CDR3 size: 13 residues. This CDR3 is CASSRTRSDEQFF. The CDR3 DNA reads TGCGCCAGCAGCCGGACTAGGTCCGATGAGCAGTTCTTC.

This clone appeared a few times. The CDR3 loop is CASSRRGQRYNEQFF. CDR3 sequence (DNA): TGTGCCAGCTCACGGAGGGGACAGCGCTACAATGAGCAGTTCTTC. The chain links TRBV18 to TRBJ2-1, with a weak D call TRBD1 (7 bases). V was shortened by 4 bases and J by 3 bases, with 13 bases between the two germline ends. The CDR3 loop spans 15 amino acids. CDR1 is KGHSH and CDR2 is LQKENI in the germline V gene.

This chain connects TRBV5-6 to TRBJ1-6; D possibly corresponds to TRBD1 (5 bases). The germline gives CDR1 SGHDT, CDR2 YYEEEE. This CDR3 has 15 amino acids. V lost 7 bases to trimming and J lost 8 bases, with 19 bases between them. The CDR3, as DNA: TGTGCCAGCGTAGCCTCCGGGACTTACTATTCACCCCTCCACTTT. Translated: CASVASGTYYSPLHF.